This T cell receptor (beta chain) was profiled in a study of regulatory T cells in long-lasting Graves disease. Study details: In persistent Graves' disease, antithyroid drugs had been taken for over 5 years and TSH receptor antibodies stayed positive. Study results and limitations: The study found lower TCR diversity in persistent Graves' patients than in newly diagnosed ones. Persistent disease preferred TRBV28, TRBJ1-2 and TRBJ2-5.

The germline CDR1 and CDR2 sequences are SGHTA and FQGTGA. The CDR3 has 16 residues. V was shortened by 5 bases and J by 2 bases, with 19 bases between the two germline ends. The TCR beta library used iRepertoire HTBI primers with Arm-PCR amplification of CDR3. MiXCR, run by TCRdb on the multiplex PCR reads, gives a single entry per CDR3 protein. The sample lists almost 350,000 distinct CDR3 sequences, around a fifth occurring once. Time point given: persistent/refractory GD, antithyroid drugs over 5 years with positive TRAb. Preparation of the TCR library used RNA extracted from PBMCs. The authors diagnosed Graves' disease using American Thyroid Association guidelines. This clonotype has a count of ten or more. Its antigen remains unidentified.

The clonotype was recovered from a female donor with Graves disease. The input for sequencing was peripheral blood mononuclear cells (PBMCs), taken when the disease was refractory, from a patient treated with antithyroid drugs. The J gene is TRBJ2-7, the V gene TRBV7-3; possible D gene TRBD1, 5 bases. CDR3 residues: CASSLSGPIGTYEQYF. The CDR3 nucleotides are TGTGCCAGCAGCCTATCAGGGCCCATTGGGACCTACGAGCAGTACTTC.